This TCR beta chain was recovered during a study of CD8+CD57+ T cells in acquired aplastic anemia. Study at large: Across the sorted CD4+ and CD8+ cells, DNA amounts averaged around 3.2 ug.

The authors sequenced patients whose flow cytometry had shown CD8+CD57+ cell expansion. Patients uniformly had severe acquired aplastic anemia. The CDR3 is made up of 14 amino acids, end residues included. Germline CDR1 is SGDLS and CDR2 is YYNGEE. Genomic DNA templated the TCR beta VDJ and CDR3 profiling. Using its own MiXCR run on the reads, TCRdb lists one record per CDR3 protein. In the table there are more than 250,000 distinct CDR3 sequences, about 80% of which are singletons. A word on this clonotype: It is unclear where the CDR3 begins or ends on the DNA, so no DNA is shown, and the CDR3 is as TCRdb lists it.

Sequencing input: sorted CD4+, CD8+, or CD8+CD57+ T cells (not recorded which) from PBMCs. The chain carries TRBV9 and TRBJ1-5. This receptor was taken from a human donor with aplastic anemia. The CDR3 reads CASGDAGNIQYFDF.